This TCR beta chain stems from a study of T-cell reconstitution after alpha-beta-depleted transplantation in children. A TCRbeta library incorporating unique molecular identifiers was prepared. TCRdb reprocessed the PCR reads with MiXCR, giving one entry per CDR3 protein. The sample lists about 540,000 distinct CDR3 sequences, around 19% occurring once. Germline loops: CDR1 SNHLY, CDR2 FYNNEI. V was trimmed by 5 bases and J by 4 bases, leaving 9 bases between them. The CDR3 is 13 amino acids. This clonotype occurred many times. The starting material was PBMCs from the stem cell graft donor, obtained from the stem cell graft. The TCR comes from a human donor who donated a stem cell graft to a child with acute lymphoblastic leukemia. The V call is TRBV2, the J call TRBJ2-1; perhaps TRBD1 as D (5 bases). The CDR3 region is CASSFDRYNEQFF. The DNA for the CDR3 is TGTGCCAGCAGTTTTGACAGATACAATGAGCAGTTCTTC.